The 30 T cell receptor beta chains reported below all come from one sample, sequenced in a study of CD8 T cells in Susac syndrome. It was with random hexamers that roughly 0.5 to 1 ug RNA was reverse transcribed. TCRdb processed the immunoSEQ multiplex PCR reads anew with MiXCR; each CDR3 protein has one entry. The profile shows roughly 300,000 distinct CDR3 sequences, around 83% of them singletons. What was sequenced was CD8+ T cells from PBMCs. The receptors were gathered from a human donor with multiple sclerosis.

The J gene is TRBJ2-2, the V gene TRBV27; D is possibly TRBD2 (5 bases). The CDR3 loop spans 15 amino acids. Germline V gives CDR1 MNHEY, CDR2 SMNVEV (reference sequence). With 6 bases removed from V and 7 bases from J, the gap between germline ends came to 18 bases. CDR3 amino acids: CASRPLQLEIGELFF. The CDR3 region has the DNA TGTGCCAGCAGGCCACTCCAACTAGAGATCGGGGAGCTGTTTTTT.

V and J are TRBV29-1 and TRBJ1-1; D gene unclear. Trimming removed 5 bases at V and 2 bases at J, with 9 bases between. This CDR3 is 12 amino acids long. Germline CDR1 SQVTM, CDR2 ANQGSEA. CDR3 sequence: CSVSTKNTEAFF. For the CDR3, the DNA is TGCAGCGTTAGTACGAAAAACACTGAAGCTTTCTTT.

The chain joins TRBV5-6 to TRBJ2-7; D may be TRBD1 or TRBD2 (5 bases each). V was cut by 4 bases and J by 2 bases, with 16 bases left in between. The CDR3 totals 15 residues. From germline, CDR1 is SGHDT and CDR2 YYEEEE. The CDR3 bases are TGTGCCAGCAGCCCGGGTTTGGGGACCGCCTACGAGCAGTACTTC. Translating it yields CASSPGLGTAYEQYF.

A single count supports this clonotype. The chain joins TRBV7-9 to TRBJ2-5; TRBD2 matches at 13 bases. The germline V gene encodes CDR1 SEHNR and CDR2 FQNEAQ (reference sequence). The CDR3 is 14 residues long. The J segment lost 5 bases and the V segment lost 6 bases, leaving 3 bases of the junction unmatched. The CDR3 nucleotides read TGTGCCAGCAGGGCGGGACTAGCGGGGGAGACCCAGTACTTC. This encodes CASRAGLAGETQYF.

About this clonotype: The junction departs from germline at one end; a sequencing error may be responsible. V usage is TRBV4-1 and J usage is TRBJ2-1; unclear D gene. From germline, CDR1 is MGHRA and CDR2 YSYEKL. The CDR3 extends over 12 amino acids. This chain's CDR3 is CASSQDAAESVF. The CDR3 bases are TGCGCCAGCAGCCAAGACGCGGCGGAAAGTGTCTTC.

The genes are TRBV28 and TRBJ2-1, with D perhaps matching TRBD1 or TRBD2 (5 bases each). Trimming pared 6 bases from V and 4 bases from J, leaving 22 bases between. The CDR3 consists of 17 residues. Germline loops: CDR1 MDHEN, CDR2 SYDVKM. CDR3: CASSSPREGEGYNEQFF. For the CDR3, the DNA is TGTGCCAGCAGCTCTCCCCGTGAAGGCGAGGGGTACAATGAGCAGTTCTTC.

This clonotype came up once. This sequence joins TRBV9 and TRBJ2-7, with D uncertain. This CDR3 is built from 16 residues. With 3 bases removed from V and 4 bases from J, the gap between germline ends came to 20 bases. Germline-derived CDR1 and CDR2 are SGDLS and YYNGEE. Here the CDR3 reads CASSGSSQVGLYEQYF. CDR3 DNA sequence: TGTGCCAGCAGCGGTAGTTCTCAGGTAGGGCTTTACGAGCAGTACTTC.

V gene TRBV6-5 combines with J gene TRBJ1-5; D uncertain. The germline gives CDR1 MNHEY, CDR2 SVGAGI. The CDR3 totals 14 residues. V was shortened by 7 bases and J by 2 bases, with 12 bases between the two germline ends. The CDR3 sequence: CASKRRGGNQPQHF. CDR3 sequence (DNA): TGTGCCAGCAAAAGACGGGGAGGCAATCAGCCCCAGCATTTT.

The V call is TRBV27, the J call TRBJ2-1, with 9 bases identical to TRBD2. The J segment lost 1 base and the V segment lost 4 bases, leaving 11 bases of the junction unmatched. The CDR3 length is 18 residues. Germline V gene lookup returns CDR1 MNHEY and CDR2 SMNVEV (reference sequence). CDR3 amino acids: CASSSPPGTSRSYNEQFF. CDR3 nucleotides: TGTGCCAGCAGTTCCCCCCCCGGGACTAGCCGTTCCTACAATGAGCAGTTCTTC.

The rearrangement links TRBV9 to TRBJ2-7; D call uncertain. V lost 3 bases and J 3 bases, leaving 10 bases between the germline ends. This CDR3 has 13 residues. The germline gives CDR1 SGDLS, CDR2 YYNGEE. The CDR3 region is CASSDGPFYEQYF. CDR3 sequence (DNA): TGTGCCAGCAGCGACGGGCCTTTCTACGAGCAGTACTTC.

This sequence joins TRBV30 and TRBJ1-1; unclear D gene. Germline lookup yields CDR1 GTSNPN and CDR2 SVGIG (reference sequence). Trimming cost V 0 bases and J 0 bases, with 8 bases left between them. The CDR3 consists of 14 residues. CDR3 amino acids: CAWSVYELNTEAFF. The CDR3 DNA reads as TGTGCCTGGAGTGTATATGAATTGAACACTGAAGCTTTCTTT.

J is TRBJ2-3 and V is TRBV30; D call uncertain. Looked up from germline, CDR1 is GTSNPN and CDR2 is SVGIG (reference sequence). The V gene lost 2 bases and the J gene lost 1 base, with 10 bases spanning the gap. CDR3 length equals 14 residues. The CDR3 spells CAWSLGVGTDTQYF. The CDR3, as DNA: TGTGCCTGGAGTTTAGGAGTCGGCACAGATACGCAGTATTTT.

This clonotype has a single count. CDR3 in amino acids: CASSLHQSPPGRAPDTQYF. DNA for the CDR3: TGTGCCAGCAGCCTCCATCAGTCCCCCCCCGGGAGGGCCCCAGATACGCAGTATTTT. The chain couples TRBV7-3 to TRBJ2-3; 8 nucleotides line up with TRBD2. This CDR3 is 19 amino acids long. V shed 5 bases and J 4 bases; nucleotides not matched to a gene: 20. The germline CDR1 and CDR2 sequences are SGHTA and FQGTGA.

The chain uses TRBV27 and TRBJ2-7; 10 bases agree with TRBD2. CDR3 length equals 13 residues. Germline CDR1 reads MNHEY; CDR2 reads SMNVEV (reference sequence). The J segment lost 12 bases and the V segment lost 6 bases, leaving 11 bases of the junction unmatched. The CDR3 DNA is TGTGCCAGCAGAAGTGGCCTAGCGGGAGCCCGGTACTTC. It yields the protein CASRSGLAGARYF.

The V gene is TRBV27, the J gene TRBJ1-1, with 7 bases fitting TRBD1. This CDR3 region has 14 residues. V trimming: 2 bases; J trimming: 5 bases; junction bases outside the gene matches: 5. Looked up from germline, CDR1 is MNHEY and CDR2 is SMNVEV (reference sequence). The CDR3 loop reads CASSLRGLATEAFF. Written as DNA, the CDR3 is TGTGCCAGCAGTTTAAGGGGGCTGGCTACTGAAGCTTTCTTT.

This clonotype was recorded a few times. The genes are TRBV27 and TRBJ2-7, with D possibly being TRBD1 (6 bases). CDR3 length: 13 amino acids. Germline CDR1 MNHEY, CDR2 SMNVEV (reference sequence). Between the trimmed V and J ends, which lost 6 bases and 4 bases, there was a span of 13 bases. CDR3: CASSDRSGYEQYF. CDR3 sequence (DNA): TGTGCCAGCAGCGACAGGTCTGGATACGAGCAGTACTTC.

This clonotype has only one observation. V is TRBV29-1 and J is TRBJ1-1, with D perhaps TRBD1 (6 bases). The CDR3 runs to 12 residues. Trimming left V 5 bases short and J 3 bases short, with 10 bases between. Germline V gene sequence: CDR1 SQVTM, CDR2 ANQGSEA. This CDR3 is CSVPDSYTEAFF. The CDR3 nucleotides read TGCAGCGTTCCGGACAGTTACACTGAAGCTTTCTTT.

The chain joins TRBV27 to TRBJ2-3; D unresolved. This CDR3 comprises 12 residues. Germline V gene lookup returns CDR1 MNHEY and CDR2 SMNVEV (reference sequence). The V end was cut by 3 bases, the J end by 6 bases, with 7 bases between. This CDR3 is CASSFRSDTQYF. Written as DNA, the CDR3 is TGTGCCAGCAGTTTTAGGAGTGATACGCAGTATTTT.

In this sample, this clonotype turned up once. This sequence joins TRBV29-1 and TRBJ1-2; 10 nucleotides agree with TRBD1. After removal of 5 bases from V and 5 bases from J, the junction contained 5 bases not matched to a gene. Germline V lookup: CDR1 SQVTM, CDR2 ANQGSEA. This CDR3 has 13 amino acids. The CDR3 DNA reads TGCAGCGTTAGACAGGGGGCCGAGTATGGCTACACCTTC. Residues: CSVRQGAEYGYTF.

With regard to this clonotype: The junction does not match germline at one end; this may be a read error. The V and J genes are TRBV28 and TRBJ2-5; the match to TRBD2 covers 8 bases. The CDR3 length is 15 residues. Germline V gives CDR1 MDHEN, CDR2 SYDVKM. Written as DNA, the CDR3 is TGTGCCAGCCTCTCGGGGGGGGGAATACAAGAGATCCAGTACTTC. Protein: CASLSGGGIQEIQYF.

V and J are TRBV5-1 and TRBJ2-1, with 12 bases aligning to TRBD2. The CDR3 is 15 amino acids. Losses at the gene ends were 2 bases for V and 6 bases for J; bases not matched to a gene: 3. Per germline, CDR1 SGHRS and CDR2 YFSETQ. The CDR3 sequence: CASSFLAGGSNEQFF. The CDR3 DNA follows: TGCGCCAGCAGCTTCCTAGCGGGAGGGAGCAATGAGCAGTTCTTC.

This chain links TRBV5-1 with TRBJ2-7; 10 bases agree with TRBD2. CDR3 length: 14 residues. V gave up 5 bases and J gave up 4 bases; unmatched junction bases: 6. Germline V CDR1 and CDR2: SGHRS, YFSETQ. The CDR3 here is CASRPGLAIYEQYF. In DNA, the CDR3 is TGCGCCAGCAGGCCGGGACTAGCGATTTACGAGCAGTACTTC.

In its sample, this clonotype was seen once. The V gene is TRBV7-9, the J gene TRBJ1-1; 7 bases are shared with TRBD1. CDR1 and CDR2 (germline): SEHNR, FQNEAQ (reference sequence). The CDR3 length is 12 residues. V shed 11 bases, J shed 4 bases, and the junction held 7 bases outside the gene matches. In DNA, the CDR3 is TGTGCCGGGGTTCACAGGGGCACTGAAGCTTTCTTT. It specifies CAGVHRGTEAFF.

This chain joins TRBV6-5 and TRBJ2-3, with D possibly being TRBD2 (7 bases). V lost 2 bases, J lost 1 base, and 19 bases lay in between. CDR1 is MNHEY and CDR2 is SVGAGI in the germline V gene. The CDR3 is 18 amino acids. The DNA of the CDR3 is TGTGCCAGCAGTTACGGGGGGGGCGCGGGAGTAGGCACAGATACGCAGTATTTT. The encoded protein is CASSYGGGAGVGTDTQYF.

The rearrangement uses TRBV6-1 and TRBJ1-5; 7 positions match TRBD1. Germline CDR1 is MNHNS and CDR2 is SASEGT. The V segment lost 8 bases and the J segment 0 bases; nucleotides outside the gene matches: 13. The length of the CDR3 is 17 residues. The CDR3 is CASFRWTGRFSNQPQHF. DNA of the CDR3: TGTGCCAGCTTCCGTTGGACAGGTCGATTTAGCAATCAGCCCCAGCATTTT.

This sequence joins TRBV4-1 and TRBJ2-7, with TRBD2 as a possible D gene (5 bases). Germline values: CDR1 MGHRA, CDR2 YSYEKL. V lost 0 bases and J lost 2, with 11 bases in between. The CDR3 runs 15 residues. In nucleotides, the CDR3 is TGCGCCAGCAGCCAAGATCGGGGATGGACCTACGAGCAGTACTTC. It yields the protein CASSQDRGWTYEQYF.

The chain carries TRBV5-1 and TRBJ2-7; weak D call: TRBD1 (6 bases). This CDR3 has 14 residues. V lost 4 bases to trimming and J lost 2 bases, with 13 bases between them. The germline gives CDR1 SGHRS, CDR2 YFSETQ. CDR3 sequence reads: CASSLGTFTYEQYF. CDR3 DNA sequence: TGCGCCAGCAGCCTAGGGACATTTACCTACGAGCAGTACTTC.

The genes are TRBV2 and TRBJ2-7, with 10 bases that match TRBD1. The CDR3 sequence is 14 residues long. J was trimmed by 5 bases and V by 5 bases; bases with no gene match: 6. Germline V gives CDR1 SNHLY, CDR2 FYNNEI. The CDR3 region is CASSPGTGVDEQYF. CDR3 nucleotide sequence: TGTGCCAGCAGTCCCGGGACAGGGGTTGACGAGCAGTACTTC.

The genes are TRBV27 and TRBJ2-1; 7 nucleotides match TRBD2. Germline assignment: CDR1 MNHEY and CDR2 SMNVEV (reference sequence). V gave up 9 bases and J gave up 4 bases; unmatched junction bases: 9. The CDR3 has 14 amino acids. In DNA, the CDR3 is TGTGCCAGTGTAGCTAGCGGAGTGTACAATGAGCAGTTCTTC. This sequence encodes CASVASGVYNEQFF.

The J gene is TRBJ2-1, the V gene TRBV14; D might be TRBD2 (5 bases). The length of the CDR3 is 14 residues. Germline assignment: CDR1 SGHDN and CDR2 FVKESK. V gave up 3 bases and J gave up 8 bases, with 14 bases separating them. CDR3 in DNA: TGTGCCAGCAGCCACTGGGCGGAGGATCATGAGCAGTTCTTC. It specifies CASSHWAEDHEQFF. The full variable domain, its missing parts supplied by reference TRBV14 and TRBJ2-1, is EAGVTQFPSHSVIEKGQTVTLRCDPISGHDNLYWYRRVMGKEIKFLLHFVKESKQDESGMPNNRFLAERTGGTYSTLKVQPAELEDSGVYFCASSHWAEDHEQFFGPGTRLTVL.